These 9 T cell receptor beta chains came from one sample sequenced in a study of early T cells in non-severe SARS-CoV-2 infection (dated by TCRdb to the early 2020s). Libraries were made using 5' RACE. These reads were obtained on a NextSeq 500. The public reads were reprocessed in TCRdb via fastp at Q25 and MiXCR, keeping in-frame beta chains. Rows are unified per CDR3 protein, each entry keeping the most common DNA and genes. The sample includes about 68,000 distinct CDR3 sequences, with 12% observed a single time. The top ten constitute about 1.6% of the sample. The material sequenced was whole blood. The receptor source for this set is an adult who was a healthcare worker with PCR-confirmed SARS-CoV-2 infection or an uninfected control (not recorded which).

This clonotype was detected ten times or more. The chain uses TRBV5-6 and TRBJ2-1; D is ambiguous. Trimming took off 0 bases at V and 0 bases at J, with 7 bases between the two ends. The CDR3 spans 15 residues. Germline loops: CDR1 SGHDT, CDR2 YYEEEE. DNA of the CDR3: TGTGCCAGCAGCTTGGGAGGACCCTCCTACAATGAGCAGTTCTTC. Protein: CASSLGGPSYNEQFF.

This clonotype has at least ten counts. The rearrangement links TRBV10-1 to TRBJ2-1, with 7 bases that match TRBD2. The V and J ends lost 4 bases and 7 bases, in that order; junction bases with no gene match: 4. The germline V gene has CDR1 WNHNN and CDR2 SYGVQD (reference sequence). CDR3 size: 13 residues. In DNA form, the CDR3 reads TGCGCCAGCAGTGCCTACGGGGGGAATGAGCAGTTCTTC. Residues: CASSAYGGNEQFF.

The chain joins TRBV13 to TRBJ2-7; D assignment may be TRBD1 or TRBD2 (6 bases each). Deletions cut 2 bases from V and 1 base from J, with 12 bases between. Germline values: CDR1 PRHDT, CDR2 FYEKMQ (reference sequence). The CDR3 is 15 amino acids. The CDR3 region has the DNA TGTGCCAGCAGCTTAAGGGGGGAAGGTTCCTACGAGCAGTACTTC. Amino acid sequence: CASSLRGEGSYEQYF.

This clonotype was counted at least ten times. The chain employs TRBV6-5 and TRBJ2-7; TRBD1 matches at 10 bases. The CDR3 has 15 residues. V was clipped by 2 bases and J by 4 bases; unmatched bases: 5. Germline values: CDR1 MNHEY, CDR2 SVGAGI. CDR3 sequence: CASSYRDRGGYEQYF. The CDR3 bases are TGTGCCAGCAGTTACCGGGACAGGGGAGGATACGAGCAGTACTTC.

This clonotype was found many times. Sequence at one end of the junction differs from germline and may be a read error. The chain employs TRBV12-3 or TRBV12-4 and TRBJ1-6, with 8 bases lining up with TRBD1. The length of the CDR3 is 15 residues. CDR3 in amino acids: CASSQTGQGNTPLHF. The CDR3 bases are TGTGCCAGCAGTCAAACTGGACAGGGTAATACACCCCTCCACTTT.

CDR3 sequence (DNA): TGTGCCTGCGCAACGGCCCCAGGGACCCTTTTAGGGCGCTACACCTTC. As protein: CACATAPGTLLGRYTF. V is TRBV30 and J is TRBJ1-2, with a tentative D call TRBD1 (5 bases). The CDR3 extends over 16 amino acids. V was clipped by 6 bases and J by 9 bases, with 29 bases between them. Germline V lookup: CDR1 GTSNPN, CDR2 SVGIG (reference sequence).

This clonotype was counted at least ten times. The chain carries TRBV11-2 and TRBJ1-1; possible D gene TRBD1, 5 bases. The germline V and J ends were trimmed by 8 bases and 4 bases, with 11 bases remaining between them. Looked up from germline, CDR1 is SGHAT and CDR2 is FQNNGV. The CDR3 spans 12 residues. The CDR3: CASHQGFTEAFF. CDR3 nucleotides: TGTGCCAGCCACCAGGGTTTCACTGAAGCTTTCTTT.

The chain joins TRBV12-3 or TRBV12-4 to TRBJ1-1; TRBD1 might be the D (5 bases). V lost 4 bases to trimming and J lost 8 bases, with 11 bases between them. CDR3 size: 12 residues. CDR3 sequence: CASSSGRREAFF. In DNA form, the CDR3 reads TGTGCCAGCAGTTCGGGACGGCGGGAAGCTTTCTTT.

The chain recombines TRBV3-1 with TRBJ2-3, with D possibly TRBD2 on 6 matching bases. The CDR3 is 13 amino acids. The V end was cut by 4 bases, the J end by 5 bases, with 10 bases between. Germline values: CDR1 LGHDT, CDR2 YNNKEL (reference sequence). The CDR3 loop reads CASSLRGEDTQYF. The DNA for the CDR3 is TGTGCCAGCAGCCTGCGGGGCGAAGATACGCAGTATTTT.